These 6 T cell receptor beta chains were sequenced from one sample in a study of OX40 agonist ivuxolimab in advanced cancers. Generated by immunoSEQ multiplex PCR, the TCRdb table keeps only in-frame clones and is missing some. The sample includes around 80,000 clones, 82% seen only once; the top ten take approximately 5%. The sample here was CD4+ or CD8+ T cells sorted from blood, taken in a trial of the OX40 agonist ivuxolimab. The receptors here all came from an adult with an advanced solid tumor such as melanoma, head and neck, liver or kidney cancer.

The chain employs TRBV10-3 and TRBJ1-5; unclear D gene. Trimming took off 2 bases at V and 0 bases at J, with 20 bases between the two ends. Per the germline V gene, CDR1 is ENHRY and CDR2 is SYGVKD. This CDR3 spans 19 amino acids. As DNA, the CDR3 is TGTGCCATCAGTGAGACCCTGGTTCCTGGTGGGGTTAGCAATCAGCCCCAGCATTTT. It yields the protein CAISETLVPGGVSNQPQHF.

The J gene is TRBJ2-7, the V gene TRBV5-1; 14 positions match TRBD2. CDR3 length equals 18 residues. Germline V gene lookup returns CDR1 SGHRS and CDR2 YFSETQ. The V segment lost 0 bases and the J segment 7 bases; nucleotides outside the gene matches: 12. This CDR3 is CASSLVVRTSGRSGEQYF. The CDR3 nucleotides read TGCGCCAGCAGCTTGGTAGTGCGGACTAGCGGGAGGTCGGGTGAGCAGTACTTC.

The V call is TRBV19, the J call TRBJ1-2, with 7 bases identical to TRBD1. CDR3 length: 18 residues. Germline CDR1 and CDR2: LNHDA and SQIVND (reference sequence). The ends lost 4 bases at V and 6 bases at J; junction bases unmatched: 20. CDR3 DNA: TGTGCCAGTAGTAGTATACCGGGACAGCCACCTTTGGTTGATGGCTACACCTTC. Residues: CASSSIPGQPPLVDGYTF.

This clone was picked up a small number of times. The chain carries TRBV16 and TRBJ2-5; no reliable D call. CDR3 length equals 13 residues. V lost 1 base and J 5 bases, leaving 8 bases between the germline ends. The germline V gene encodes CDR1 KGHSY and CDR2 FQNENV. This CDR3 reads CASSQYSRETQYF. CDR3 nucleotides: TGTGCCAGCAGCCAATATTCTCGGGAGACCCAGTACTTC.

The V call is TRBV7-3, the J call TRBJ1-1, with a weak D call TRBD1 (5 bases). Trimming stripped 8 bases from V and 1 base from J, with 8 bases between. This CDR3 spans 12 amino acids. In germline, CDR1 is SGHTA, CDR2 FQGTGA. CDR3 sequence (DNA): TGTGCCAGCGCAGGGACGAACACTGAAGCTTTCTTT. This sequence encodes CASAGTNTEAFF.

This chain links TRBV6-5 with TRBJ2-1, with D maybe TRBD2 (5 bases). V shed 4 bases and J shed 6 bases, with 16 bases lying between them. From germline, CDR1 is MNHEY and CDR2 SVGAGI. The CDR3 is 15 residues long. CDR3 DNA: TGTGCCAGCAGTTTCCTTCTAGCAAGAGGCAATGAGCAGTTCTTC. This gives the protein CASSFLLARGNEQFF.